This TCR beta chain stems from a study of T cell changes during pregnancy in multiple sclerosis. The CDR3 covers 16 residues. Germline CDR1 is GTSNPN and CDR2 is SVGIG (reference sequence). Between the trimmed V and J ends, which lost 0 bases and 1 base, there was a span of 14 bases. Generated by immunoSEQ multiplex PCR, the TCRdb table keeps only in-frame clones and is missing some. The sample holds about 38,000 clones; around 90% are singletons and the top ten take 9% to 13%. The origin of this receptor is a female donor with multiple sclerosis, enrolled in a pregnancy study. The chain joins TRBV30 to TRBJ2-3; a possible D gene is TRBD2 (6 bases). The material sequenced was CD8+ T cells from peripheral blood mononuclear cells, taken after pregnancy. The DNA for the CDR3 is TGTGCCTGGAGTGTAGGCCCGCGGGGAGGCACAGATACGCAGTATTTT. It specifies CAWSVGPRGGTDTQYF.